The clone carrying this TCR beta chain appeared a single time. This sample is part of a study of blood T cell repertoires in COVID-19. Study at large: The study drew acute and convalescent COVID-19 samples from the United States, Italy and Spain. T cells, B-cell-depleted T cells, or PBMCs supplied cDNA or gDNA.

This CDR3 comprises 19 residues. V dropped 2 bases and J dropped 2; count of bases not matched to a gene: 13. Germline-derived CDR1 and CDR2 are PRHDT and FYEKMQ (reference sequence). How the authors handled the data: Reference gene primer amplification gave nucleated cell count estimates. TCRdb's copy holds only in-frame clones and misses some; the assay was immunoSEQ multiplex PCR. Clone size and V and J calls were adopted from that table, with D and trimming inferred from the DNA. This sample has around 180,000 clones, with approximately 90% found just once. Specimen: peripheral blood. The rearrangement links TRBV13 to TRBJ2-3; TRBD2 matches at 10 bases. This sequence originates from a woman aged 25 to 39 with active or convalescent COVID-19. CDR3 sequence: CASSLRGAGGQTLTDTQYF. The CDR3 DNA sequence: TGTGCCAGCAGCTTAAGAGGAGCGGGAGGGCAAACCCTCACAGATACGCAGTATTTT.